These 6 T cell receptor beta chains originate from one sample sequenced in a study of T-cell reconstitution after alpha-beta-depleted transplantation in children (dated by TCRdb to 2015 to 2016). The library was made by PCR. The instrument given in TCRdb is Illumina HiSeq 2500. Molecular barcoding was employed in the preparation of TCR libraries, with unique molecular identifiers being used to normalize TCRbeta repertoire quantification. TCRdb reanalyzed the raw reads on its own, using fastp at Q25 for trimming and MiXCR for clone calling, and kept in-frame beta chains. Rows merge per CDR3 protein into single entries with the most common DNA and genes. The sample table contains roughly 100,000 distinct CDR3 sequences; only one count was recorded for more than 7% of them. Of the sample, 5.5% to 8.5% falls within the top ten clones. Sequences were derived from PBMCs from the stem cell graft donor, sampled from the stem cell graft. These receptor sequences come from a human donor who donated a stem cell graft to a child with congenital amegakaryocytic thrombocytopenia.

As concerns this clonotype: A read error may account for a junction end that differs from germline. The chain uses TRBV4-2 and TRBJ2-5; D not resolved. Germline CDR1 LGHNA, CDR2 YNFKEQ. The CDR3 is 13 amino acids. The CDR3 bases are TGTGCCAGGAGCCCCAGGCGGCAAGAGACCCAGTACTTC. Its protein product is CARSPRRQETQYF.

This clonotype was observed many times. The chain is built from TRBV14 and TRBJ2-1, with 8 bases matching TRBD1. CDR1 SGHDN and CDR2 FVKESK come from the germline V gene. After removal of 5 bases from V and 0 bases from J, the junction contained 3 bases not matched to a gene. The length of the CDR3 is 15 residues. CDR3 residues: CASSYRGDSYNEQFF. DNA of the CDR3: TGTGCCAGCAGCTACAGGGGGGACTCCTACAATGAGCAGTTCTTC.

This clonotype showed up many times. The chain combines TRBV5-1 with TRBJ2-7; TRBD2 is a possible D gene (5 bases). The CDR3 consists of 14 residues. From germline, CDR1 is SGHRS and CDR2 YFSETQ. V was pared by 3 bases and J by 5 bases, with 15 bases between. The CDR3 sequence: CASSSVSGGHEQYF. DNA of the CDR3: TGCGCCAGCAGCTCCGTATCAGGCGGGCACGAGCAGTACTTC.

In its sample, this clonotype was seen many times. The rearrangement links TRBV6-6 to TRBJ2-3; D is ambiguous. V shed 6 bases and J shed 8 bases, with 9 bases lying between them. The CDR3 runs to 11 residues. The V gene's germline CDR1 is MNHNY and CDR2 SVGAGI (reference sequence). CDR3 amino acids: CASRDAGTQYF. In DNA form, the CDR3 reads TGTGCCAGCAGAGACGCTGGTACGCAGTATTTT.

In its sample, this clonotype was seen many times. The chain uses TRBV20-1 and TRBJ2-7; no firm D call. The V gene lost 5 bases and the J gene lost 4 bases, with 9 bases spanning the gap. Germline V gene lookup returns CDR1 DFQATT and CDR2 SNEGSKA (reference sequence). The length of the CDR3 is 11 residues. The CDR3 sequence: CSASEYYEQYF. The CDR3 DNA follows: TGCAGTGCTTCAGAATATTACGAGCAGTACTTC.

This clonotype was seen at least ten times. V usage is TRBV20-1 and J usage is TRBJ2-3; D is perhaps TRBD2 (5 bases). Trimming took 2 bases from V and 6 from J, leaving 12 bases between them. Germline V gene data show CDR1 as DFQATT and CDR2 as SNEGSKA (reference sequence). CDR3 length: 13 amino acids. The CDR3 loop reads CSARLGVGDTQYF. The DNA of the CDR3 is TGCAGTGCTAGACTCGGGGTAGGGGATACGCAGTATTTT.